The 23 T cell receptor beta chains below come from one sample, sequenced in a study of response to subunit inactivated influenza vaccine. In TCRdb, the RT-PCR reads were re-called with MiXCR into one record per CDR3 protein. Here the sample spans hundreds of thousands of distinct CDR3 sequences, about 15% being singletons. The sequences come from PBMCs from blood, collected 12 days after vaccination. The receptors originated from a man aged 45-60 years who received an inactivated influenza vaccine.

V and J are TRBV2 and TRBJ1-1, with D possibly TRBD1 on 6 matching bases. From germline, CDR1 is SNHLY and CDR2 FYNNEI. CDR3 size: 14 residues. V lost 7 bases and J 1 base, leaving 13 bases between the germline ends. CDR3 nucleotide sequence: TGTGCCAGCAACCGCAGGGGATCGAACACTGAAGCTTTCTTT. Its protein product is CASNRRGSNTEAFF.

This chain uses TRBV3-1 with TRBJ2-2, with TRBD2 matching over 7 bases. V was clipped by 4 bases and J by 4 bases; unmatched bases: 15. Looked up from germline, CDR1 is LGHDT and CDR2 is YNNKEL (reference sequence). The CDR3 has 18 amino acids. The CDR3 DNA is TGTGCCAGCAGCCTAGGTCCAGCGGGGCCTGCGGGCACCGGGGAGCTGTTTTTT. Protein product: CASSLGPAGPAGTGELFF. Full variable domain (outside the CDR3, taken from reference TRBV3-1 and TRBJ2-2): DTAVSQTPKYLVTQMGNDKSIKCEQNLGHDTMYWYKQDSKKFLKIMFSYNNKELIINETVPNRFSPKSPDKAHLNLHINSLELGDSAVYFCASSLGPAGPAGTGELFFGEGSRLTVL.

V and J are TRBV7-2 and TRBJ2-7; D uncertain. Germline V CDR1 and CDR2: SGHTA, FQGNSA. This CDR3 contains 12 residues. V was clipped by 5 bases and J by 6 bases, with 11 bases between them. CDR3 region: CASSRPGSEQYF. CDR3 DNA sequence: TGTGCCAGCAGCCGTCCTGGGTCCGAGCAGTACTTC.

The V and J genes are TRBV14 and TRBJ2-3; the match to TRBD2 covers 7 bases. The CDR3 runs 15 residues. V trimming: 0 bases; J trimming: 3 bases; junction bases outside the gene matches: 3. Per germline, CDR1 SGHDN and CDR2 FVKESK. The CDR3 region is CASSQDAGETDTQYF. CDR3 DNA: TGTGCCAGCAGCCAAGATGCGGGGGAGACAGATACGCAGTATTTT.

This clonotype was recorded a few times. Here the CDR3 DNA reads TGTGCCAGCAGTTCGGGACTAGCAGACCGATCCGGGGAGCTGTTTTTT. Translated: CASSSGLADRSGELFF. The chain recombines TRBV9 with TRBJ2-2; 9 bases agree with TRBD2. The CDR3 length is 16 residues. Per the germline V gene, CDR1 is SGDLS and CDR2 is YYNGEE. With V trimmed by 5 bases and J by 6 bases, 11 bases remained unmatched. Full variable domain (outside the CDR3, taken from reference TRBV9 and TRBJ2-2): DSGVTQTPKHLITATGQRVTLRCSPRSGDLSVYWYQQSLDQGLQFLIQYYNGEERAKGNILERFSAQQFPDLHSELNLSSLELGDSALYFCASSSGLADRSGELFFGEGSRLTVL.

This clonotype was detected a few times. The chain links TRBV2 to TRBJ2-1, with 11 nucleotides matching TRBD2. CDR1 is SNHLY and CDR2 is FYNNEI in the germline V gene. With 6 bases clipped from V and 4 bases from J, the junction kept 5 bases outside the gene matches. This CDR3 contains 15 residues. In DNA form, the CDR3 reads TGTGCCAGCAGCACGACTAGCGGGGTTTACAATGAGCAGTTCTTC. This encodes CASSTTSGVYNEQFF. The full variable domain, rest sourced from reference TRBV2 and TRBJ2-1, is EPEVTQTPSHQVTQMGQEVILRCVPISNHLYFYWYRQILGQKVEFLVSFYNNEISEKSEIFDDQFSVERPDGSNFTLKIRSTKLEDSAMYFCASSTTSGVYNEQFFGPGTRLTVL.

At least ten counts were recorded for this clonotype. The chain has TRBV11-2 and TRBJ2-3, with D uncertain. V was cut by 5 bases and J by 2 bases, with 5 bases left in between. This CDR3 region has 12 residues. Germline-derived CDR1 and CDR2 are SGHAT and FQNNGV. This CDR3 reads CASSGYTDTQYF. CDR3 nucleotide sequence: TGTGCCAGCAGCGGTTACACAGATACGCAGTATTTT.

The rearrangement uses TRBV10-2 and TRBJ1-4; TRBD1 is a possible D gene (5 bases). CDR1 WSHSY and CDR2 SAAADI come from the germline V gene. CDR3 length equals 15 residues. V was clipped by 5 bases and J by 8 bases, with 18 bases between them. CDR3 amino acids: CASSLTHGRGEKLFF. CDR3 DNA: TGCGCCAGCAGTCTGACCCATGGCCGGGGGGAAAAACTGTTTTTT.

The V call is TRBV3-1, the J call TRBJ1-2; weak D call: TRBD1 (6 bases). V gave up 3 bases and J gave up 5 bases, with 10 bases separating them. CDR3 length: 13 amino acids. Germline values: CDR1 LGHDT, CDR2 YNNKEL (reference sequence). The chain's CDR3 is CASSQDSYYGYTF. The CDR3 DNA is TGTGCCAGCAGCCAGGACAGCTATTATGGCTACACCTTC.

This clonotype was picked up one time. Compared with germline, one end of the junction differs, possibly owing to a read error. Written as DNA, the CDR3 is TGTGCCATCAGCCCCGGGCTCCTCTACGAGCAGTACTTC. Its protein is CAISPGLLYEQYF. The V and J genes are TRBV5-6 and TRBJ2-7; D remains ambiguous. The V gene's germline CDR1 is SGHDT and CDR2 YYEEEE. CDR3 length equals 13 residues.

The rearrangement joins TRBV4-3 to TRBJ2-1; 9 bases align to TRBD1. The J segment lost 9 bases and the V segment lost 3 bases, leaving 6 bases of the junction unmatched. Germline loops: CDR1 LGHNA, CDR2 YSLEER. The CDR3 has 14 amino acids. The CDR3 DNA follows: TGCGCCAGCAGCCACGAGACAGGGGGTGGTGAGCAGTTCTTC. Protein product: CASSHETGGGEQFF.

This clonotype was counted many times. The chain is built from TRBV6-1 and TRBJ2-6; D gene unclear. The CDR3 spans 14 residues. From germline, CDR1 is MNHNS and CDR2 SASEGT. The ends were cut back, 7 bases at V and 1 base at J, with 8 bases in the middle. Here the CDR3 reads CASTPASGANVLTF. CDR3 sequence (DNA): TGTGCCAGCACCCCAGCATCTGGGGCCAACGTCCTGACTTTC.

Only a few counts were recorded for this clonotype. V is TRBV5-1 and J is TRBJ1-1; D possibly corresponds to TRBD1 (6 bases). CDR3 length: 15 residues. Germline V gene lookup returns CDR1 SGHRS and CDR2 YFSETQ. Trimming cost V 4 bases and J 0 bases, with 13 bases left between them. The CDR3 DNA is TGCGCCAGCAGCGAGGGAGGGACAATGAACACTGAAGCTTTCTTT. Protein product: CASSEGGTMNTEAFF.

This clonotype was detected ten times or more. The gene calls are TRBV5-1 and TRBJ1-3; 7 bases line up with TRBD1. This CDR3 is 14 amino acids long. V dropped 0 bases and J dropped 3; count of bases not matched to a gene: 0. Looked up from germline, CDR1 is SGHRS and CDR2 is YFSETQ. CDR3 in amino acids: CASSLGQGGNTIYF. The CDR3 DNA sequence: TGCGCCAGCAGCTTGGGACAGGGTGGAAACACCATATATTTT.

The chain couples TRBV3-1 to TRBJ1-1; no definite D call. V dropped 1 base and J dropped 1 base, with 7 bases sitting between them. CDR1 LGHDT and CDR2 YNNKEL come from the germline V gene (reference sequence). This CDR3 has 14 amino acids. The CDR3 reads CASSQVPGNTEAFF. CDR3 nucleotides: TGTGCCAGCAGCCAAGTTCCTGGGAACACTGAAGCTTTCTTT.

The V and J genes are TRBV6-1 and TRBJ1-5, with no clear D. The CDR3 runs to 13 residues. Germline CDR1 is MNHNS and CDR2 is SASEGT. Trimming shortened V by 1 base and J by 7 bases, and 8 bases separated the two germline ends. The CDR3 loop reads CASSEVAGQPQHF. In nucleotides, the CDR3 is TGTGCCAGCAGTGAAGTCGCGGGACAGCCCCAGCATTTT.

The rearrangement joins TRBV10-3 to TRBJ1-1, with D unresolved. V lost 7 bases and J lost 1, with 13 bases in between. CDR3 size: 14 residues. CDR1 is ENHRY, CDR2 SYGVKD, per germline. As DNA, the CDR3 is TGTGCCATCAAAAGGCCCCAGGAGAACACTGAAGCTTTCTTT. It yields the protein CAIKRPQENTEAFF.

A few counts support this clonotype. V is TRBV15 and J is TRBJ1-6; D is uncertain. The V end was cut by 3 bases, the J end by 0 bases, with 12 bases between. The CDR3 is 17 amino acids. The germline V gene has CDR1 LNHNV and CDR2 YYDKDF (reference sequence). The CDR3 loop is CATSSGVFYSYNSPLHF. The CDR3 region has the DNA TGTGCCACCAGCAGTGGGGTCTTTTACTCCTATAATTCACCCCTCCACTTT.

This clonotype appeared a few times. The V call is TRBV4-3, the J call TRBJ2-3; D is unclear. The CDR3 extends over 15 amino acids. Trimming pared 0 bases from V and 7 bases from J, leaving 14 bases between. Germline lookup yields CDR1 LGHNA and CDR2 YSLEER. The CDR3 spells CASSQDTSQIYTQYF. CDR3 bases: TGCGCCAGCAGCCAAGATACGAGCCAAATCTATACGCAGTATTTT.

This clonotype has at least ten counts. The genes are TRBV5-1 and TRBJ2-7; D is possibly TRBD1 (6 bases). The CDR3 covers 16 residues. V lost 1 base and J lost 2, with 16 bases in between. CDR1 is SGHRS, CDR2 YFSETQ, per germline. This chain's CDR3 is CASSLSQQGHTYEQYF. The CDR3 nucleotides are TGCGCCAGCAGCTTGTCGCAACAGGGCCACACCTACGAGCAGTACTTC.

This clonotype was detected only a few times. The chain couples TRBV15 to TRBJ1-1; no reliable D call. CDR1 LNHNV and CDR2 YYDKDF come from the germline V gene (reference sequence). V was clipped by 5 bases and J by 2 bases, with 6 bases between them. The CDR3 extends over 12 amino acids. CDR3 in DNA: TGTGCCACCAGCTGGGTCAACACTGAAGCTTTCTTT. Residues: CATSWVNTEAFF.

The chain links TRBV20-1 to TRBJ1-6; TRBD1 aligns across 9 bases. Germline-derived CDR1 and CDR2 are DFQATT and SNEGSKA (reference sequence). The CDR3 is made up of 14 amino acids. V lost 6 bases to trimming and J lost 10 bases; unmatched junction nucleotides: 10. In DNA, the CDR3 is TGCAGTGCAGCCCCCGGGACAGGGAACTCACCCCTCCACTTT. As protein: CSAAPGTGNSPLHF.

The V and J genes are TRBV20-1 and TRBJ2-5, with D perhaps matching TRBD1 (6 bases). Germline V gene lookup returns CDR1 DFQATT and CDR2 SNEGSKA (reference sequence). The CDR3 is 14 residues long. The germline V and J ends were trimmed by 3 bases and 5 bases, with 16 bases remaining between them. The CDR3 DNA is TGCAGTGCTAGCCGGGGTAGCCAGGGGGAGACCCAGTACTTC. It specifies CSASRGSQGETQYF.